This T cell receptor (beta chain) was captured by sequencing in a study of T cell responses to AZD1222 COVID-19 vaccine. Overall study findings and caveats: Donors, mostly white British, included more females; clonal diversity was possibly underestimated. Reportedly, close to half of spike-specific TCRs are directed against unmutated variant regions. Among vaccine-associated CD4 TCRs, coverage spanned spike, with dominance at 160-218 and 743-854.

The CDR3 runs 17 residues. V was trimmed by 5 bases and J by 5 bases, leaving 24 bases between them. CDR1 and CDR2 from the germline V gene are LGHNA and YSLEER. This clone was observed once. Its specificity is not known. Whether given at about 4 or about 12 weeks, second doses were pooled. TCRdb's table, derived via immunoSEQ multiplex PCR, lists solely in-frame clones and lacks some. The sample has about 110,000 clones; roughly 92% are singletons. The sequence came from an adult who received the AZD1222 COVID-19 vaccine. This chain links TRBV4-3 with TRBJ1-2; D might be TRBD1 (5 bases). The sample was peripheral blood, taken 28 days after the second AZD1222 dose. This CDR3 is CASSAPGPGRAAYGYTF. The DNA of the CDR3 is TGCGCCAGCAGCGCCCCCGGACCAGGGCGAGCCGCTTATGGCTACACCTTC.